This T cell receptor beta chain appears in the sequencing data of a study of T cell repertoires in ileal Crohn's disease. Study-wide context: The M6 sample came from neoterminal ileum during colonoscopy after surgery. Whole-study findings and limits: The median delay to postoperative endoscopy was 5.5 to 8.5 months.

Libraries were prepared by immunoSEQ multiplex PCR; TCRdb keeps only in-frame clonotypes and omits some of them. The sample lists more than 60,000 clones; around 90% were seen once. On this clone itself: The antigen is undetermined.

Time point in this sample: neoterminal ileum biopsy at postoperative endoscopy, about 6 months after surgery. Adults with ileal or ileocolonic Crohn's disease and an indication for resection were eligible. CDR3 length equals 12 residues. The germline CDR1 and CDR2 sequences are SNHLY and FYNNEI. Trimming left V 7 bases short and J 7 bases short, with 13 bases between. The chain has TRBV2 and TRBJ1-1; D is undetermined. The sequence derives from an adult with Crohn's disease. Material: ileal tissue. In DNA form, the CDR3 reads TGTGCCAGCACTTCCACGGAGGGTGAAGCTTTCTTT. It encodes CASTSTEGEAFF.